This TCR beta chain was recorded in a study of Ad26.COV2.S vaccination and SARS-CoV-2 variants. Broader study findings: Total T cell responses may have been underestimated by the TCR breadth and depth analyses.

The treatment here: roughly 20 received Ad26.COV2.S at low or high dose, single or two shots; roughly five received placebo; per-sample allocation not given. It was on day 63 after the first vaccine or placebo injection that samples were taken. Vaccination used an Ad26 vector expressing Wuhan-strain SARS-CoV-2 spike. Trimming pared 0 bases from V and 7 bases from J, leaving 16 bases between. Germline loops: CDR1 MGHRA, CDR2 YSYEKL. The length of the CDR3 is 16 residues. Points on this clone: Antigen: not known.

The method was immunoSEQ multiplex PCR; TCRdb's version includes in-frame clones alone and lacks a portion of them. The sample records 410,000 or so clones, 92% being singletons. This chain links TRBV4-1 with TRBJ2-4, with a possible D match to TRBD1 (6 bases). Here the sequenced sample was peripheral blood, taken in a trial of Ad26.COV2.S vaccine versus placebo. The TCR originated in a person between 18 and 60 years old who received the Ad26.COV2.S COVID-19 vaccine or a placebo. CDR3 coding DNA: TGCGCCAGCAGCCAAGATCCGAACAGGGACCGGAACATTCAGTACTTC. It encodes CASSQDPNRDRNIQYF.